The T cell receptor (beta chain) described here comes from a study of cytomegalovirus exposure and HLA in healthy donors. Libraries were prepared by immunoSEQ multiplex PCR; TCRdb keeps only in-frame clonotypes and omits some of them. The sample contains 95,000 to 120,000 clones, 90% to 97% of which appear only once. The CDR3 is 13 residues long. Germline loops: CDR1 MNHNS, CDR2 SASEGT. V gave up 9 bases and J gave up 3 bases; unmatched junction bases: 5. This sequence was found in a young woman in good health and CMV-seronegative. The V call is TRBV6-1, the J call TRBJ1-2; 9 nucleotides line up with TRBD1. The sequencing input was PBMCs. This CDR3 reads CASRQGEDYGYTF. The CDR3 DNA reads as TGTGCCAGTAGACAGGGGGAAGACTATGGCTACACCTTC.